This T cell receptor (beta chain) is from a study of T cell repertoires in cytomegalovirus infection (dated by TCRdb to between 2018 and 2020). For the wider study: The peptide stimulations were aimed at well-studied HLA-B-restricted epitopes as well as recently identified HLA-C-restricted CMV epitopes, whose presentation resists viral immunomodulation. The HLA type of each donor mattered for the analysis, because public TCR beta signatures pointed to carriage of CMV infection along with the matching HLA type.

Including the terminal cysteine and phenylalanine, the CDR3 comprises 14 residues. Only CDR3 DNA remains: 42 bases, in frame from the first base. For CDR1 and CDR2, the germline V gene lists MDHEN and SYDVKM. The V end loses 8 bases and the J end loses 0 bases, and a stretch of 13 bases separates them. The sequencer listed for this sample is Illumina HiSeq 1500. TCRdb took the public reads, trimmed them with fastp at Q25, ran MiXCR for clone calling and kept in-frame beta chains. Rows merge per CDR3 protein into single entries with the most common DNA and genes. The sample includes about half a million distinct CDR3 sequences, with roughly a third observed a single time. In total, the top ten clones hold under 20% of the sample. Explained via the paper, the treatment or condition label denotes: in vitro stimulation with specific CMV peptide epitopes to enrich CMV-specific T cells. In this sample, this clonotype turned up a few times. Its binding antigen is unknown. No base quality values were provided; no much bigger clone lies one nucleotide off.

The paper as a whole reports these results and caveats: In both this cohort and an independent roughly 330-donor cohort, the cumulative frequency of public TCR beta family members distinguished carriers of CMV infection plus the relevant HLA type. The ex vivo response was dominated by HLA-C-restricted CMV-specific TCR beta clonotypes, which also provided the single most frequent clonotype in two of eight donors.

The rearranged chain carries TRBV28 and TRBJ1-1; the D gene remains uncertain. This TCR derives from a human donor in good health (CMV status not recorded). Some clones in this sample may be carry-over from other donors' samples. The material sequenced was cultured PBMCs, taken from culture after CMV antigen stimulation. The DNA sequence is TGTGCCAGCGGGCGCAAAGGGCTGAACACTGAAGCTTTCTTT. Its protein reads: CASGRKGLNTEAFF.